This T cell receptor (beta chain) appears in the sequencing data of a study of PD-1 blockade in mismatch repair-deficient tumors. Study as a whole: Patients had approximately 12 mismatch repair-deficient cancer types and were previously treated and progressing.

V lost 1 base and J 2 bases, leaving 9 bases between the germline ends. CDR3 size: 14 residues. Per germline, CDR1 SGHVS and CDR2 FNYEAQ. Assay used: immunoSEQ multiplex PCR; TCRdb lists only in-frame clones, some missing. The table has over 60,000 clones, approximately 88% seen once; the top ten hold approximately 15%. Sequences were derived from peripheral blood, sampled 52 weeks after starting pembrolizumab. V gene TRBV7-6 combines with J gene TRBJ2-7; D is perhaps TRBD1 (5 bases). The source of this sequence is an adult with mismatch repair-deficient cancer. The CDR3 sequence is CASSLEGSAYEQYF. For the CDR3, the DNA is TGTGCCAGCAGCTTAGAGGGGTCCGCCTACGAGCAGTACTTC.